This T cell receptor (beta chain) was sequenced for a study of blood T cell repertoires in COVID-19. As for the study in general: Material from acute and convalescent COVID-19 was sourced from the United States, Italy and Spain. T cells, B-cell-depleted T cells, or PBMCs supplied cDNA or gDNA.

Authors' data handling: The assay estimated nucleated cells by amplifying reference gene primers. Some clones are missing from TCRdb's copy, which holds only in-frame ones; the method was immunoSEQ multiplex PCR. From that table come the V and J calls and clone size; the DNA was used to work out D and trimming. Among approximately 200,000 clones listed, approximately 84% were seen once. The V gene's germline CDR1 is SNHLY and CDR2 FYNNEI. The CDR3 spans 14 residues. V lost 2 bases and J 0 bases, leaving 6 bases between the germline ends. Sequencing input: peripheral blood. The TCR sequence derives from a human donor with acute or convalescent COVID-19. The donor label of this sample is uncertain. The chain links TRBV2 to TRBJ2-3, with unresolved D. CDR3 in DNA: TGTGCCAGCAGTGAAACTGCAAGCACAGATACGCAGTATTTT. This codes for CASSETASTDTQYF. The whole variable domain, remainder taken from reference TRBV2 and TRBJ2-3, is EPEVTQTPSHQVTQMGQEVILRCVPISNHLYFYWYRQILGQKVEFLVSFYNNEISEKSEIFDDQFSVERPDGSNFTLKIRSTKLEDSAMYFCASSETASTDTQYFGPGTRLTVL.